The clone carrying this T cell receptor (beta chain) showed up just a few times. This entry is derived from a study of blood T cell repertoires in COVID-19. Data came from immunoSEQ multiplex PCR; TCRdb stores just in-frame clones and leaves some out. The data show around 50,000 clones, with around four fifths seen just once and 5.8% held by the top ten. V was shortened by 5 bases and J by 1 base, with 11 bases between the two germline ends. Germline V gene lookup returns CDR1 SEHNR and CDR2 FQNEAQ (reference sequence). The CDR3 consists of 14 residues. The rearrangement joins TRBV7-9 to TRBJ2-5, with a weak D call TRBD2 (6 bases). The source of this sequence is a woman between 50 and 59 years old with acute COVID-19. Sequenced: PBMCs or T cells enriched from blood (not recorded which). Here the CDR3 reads CASSLGLPQETQYF. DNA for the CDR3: TGTGCCAGCAGCCTAGGACTACCCCAAGAGACCCAGTACTTC.